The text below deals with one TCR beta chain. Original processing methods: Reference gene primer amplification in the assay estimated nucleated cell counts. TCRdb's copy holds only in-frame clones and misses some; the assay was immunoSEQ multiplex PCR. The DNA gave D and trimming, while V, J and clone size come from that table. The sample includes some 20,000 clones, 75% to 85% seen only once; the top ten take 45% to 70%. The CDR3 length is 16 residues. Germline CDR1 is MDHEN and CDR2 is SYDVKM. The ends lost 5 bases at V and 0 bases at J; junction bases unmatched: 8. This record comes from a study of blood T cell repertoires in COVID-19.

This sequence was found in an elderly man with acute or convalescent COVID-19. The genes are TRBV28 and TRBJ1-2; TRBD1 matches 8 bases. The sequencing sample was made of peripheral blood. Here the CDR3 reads CASSQTGQGPNYGYTF. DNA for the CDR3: TGTGCCAGCAGTCAGACAGGACAGGGTCCTAACTATGGCTACACCTTC.